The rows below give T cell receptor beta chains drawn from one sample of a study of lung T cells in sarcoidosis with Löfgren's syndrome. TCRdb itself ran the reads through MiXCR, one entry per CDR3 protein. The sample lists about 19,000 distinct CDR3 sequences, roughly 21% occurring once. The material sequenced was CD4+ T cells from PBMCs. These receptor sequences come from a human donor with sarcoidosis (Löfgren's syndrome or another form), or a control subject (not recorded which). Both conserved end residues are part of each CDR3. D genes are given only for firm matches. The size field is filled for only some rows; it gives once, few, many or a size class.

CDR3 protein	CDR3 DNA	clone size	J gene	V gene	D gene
CASSEVENSSNGAFF	TGTGCCAGCAGTGAAGTCGAAAACAGCAGTAATGGAGCTTTCTTT	medium-sized	TRBJ1-1	TRBV25-1	NA
CASSLAGTDNYGYTF	TGCGCCAGCAGCTTGGCCGGGACAGATAACTATGGCTACACCTTC	NA	TRBJ1-2	TRBV5-1	TRBD1
CNARVGTSNNQPQHF	TGCAATGCCAGAGTTGGGACCTCAAACAATCAGCCCCAGCATTTT	NA	TRBJ1-5	TRBV20-1	NA
CLPKGGEGSKNIQYF	TGCCTACCGAAGGGGGGGGAGGGCTCCAAAAACATTCAGTACTTC	NA	TRBJ2-4	TRBV29-1	NA
CASSKQGAAYEQYF	TGCGCCAGCAGTAAACAGGGGGCGGCCTACGAGCAGTACTTC	many	TRBJ2-7	TRBV10-2	TRBD1
CASSDARLAGGRIYEQYF	TGTGCCAGCAGTGATGCTAGGCTAGCGGGAGGACGTATCTACGAGCAGTACTTC	many	TRBJ2-7	TRBV6-4	TRBD2
CASSISSNNYGYTF	TGTGCCAGTAGTATAAGTAGCAATAACTATGGCTACACCTTC	many	TRBJ1-2	TRBV19	NA
CASSPRGDYGYTF	TGTGCCAGCAGCCCGAGGGGGGACTATGGCTACACCTTC	many	TRBJ1-2	TRBV12-3/TRBV12-4	NA
CASCVTGPYNSPLHF	TGTGCCAGCTGCGTGACAGGACCTTATAATTCACCCCTCCACTTT	medium-sized	TRBJ1-6	TRBV27	NA
CASRTGGPGTQYF	TGTGCCAGTAGGACGGGGGGTCCGGGTACGCAGTATTTT	many	TRBJ2-3	TRBV19	TRBD2
CASSLEPGGPNIQYF	TGTGCCAGCAGCTTAGAGCCCGGGGGCCCAAACATTCAGTACTTC	many	TRBJ2-4	TRBV7-2	NA
CSARDAGFSDNEQSF	TGCAGTGCTAGAGATGCGGGATTCTCTGACAACGAGCAGTCCTTC	NA	TRBJ2-1	TRBV20-1	NA
CASSEGGYFYEQYF	TGTGCCAGCAGTGAAGGTGGCTATTTCTACGAGCAGTACTTC	many	TRBJ2-7	TRBV2	NA
CASSQRVPLDTEAFF	TGTGCCAGCAGCCAAAGGGTTCCTTTGGACACTGAAGCTTTCTTT	many	TRBJ1-1	TRBV4-2	NA
CASSLGGASYEQYF	TGTGCCAGCAGCTTAGGGGGGGCGTCGTACGAGCAGTACTTC	medium-sized	TRBJ2-7	TRBV7-2	NA
CSARGDRDEKLFF	TGCAGCGCCCGCGGGGACAGGGATGAAAAACTGTTTTTT	many	TRBJ1-4	TRBV29-1	TRBD1
CASSHGQGANTEAFF	TGTGCCAGCAGTCACGGACAGGGGGCGAACACTGAAGCTTTCTTT	many	TRBJ1-1	TRBV28	TRBD1
CASSLGTGMNTEAFF	TGTGCCAGCAGCTTAGGGACGGGAATGAACACTGAAGCTTTCTTT	medium-sized	TRBJ1-1	TRBV7-2	NA
CSVPPGLRVLTF	TGCAGCGTTCCCCCAGGCCTCAGGGTCCTGACTTTC	NA	TRBJ2-6	TRBV29-1	NA
CASSLKTGQLFF	TGCGCCAGCAGCCTCAAGACAGGGCAACTGTTTTTT	many	TRBJ1-4	TRBV4-3	TRBD1
CASSFTDRKNTEAFF	TGTGCCAGCAGCTTTACGGACAGAAAGAACACTGAAGCTTTCTTT	many	TRBJ1-1	TRBV7-9	NA
CASSRQGLTIYF	TGTGCCAGCAGTCGCCAGGGGCTCACCATATATTTT	medium-sized	TRBJ1-3	TRBV28	NA
CSAPGWRRRGTGEYQETQYF	TGCAGTGCCCCCGGGTGGCGTCGACGAGGAACGGGAGAGTACCAAGAGACCCAGTACTTC	many	TRBJ2-5	TRBV20-1	NA
CASSQAGDDEQFF	TGTGCCAGCAGCCAAGCGGGAGACGATGAGCAGTTCTTC	NA	TRBJ2-1	TRBV3-1	NA
CASRIMRRDHYNEQFF	TGTGCCAGCAGAATTATGCGGCGGGATCACTACAATGAGCAGTTCTTC	many	TRBJ2-1	TRBV7-2	NA
CASSYRDSLYTDTQYF	TGTGCCAGCAGCTATCGGGACTCTCTTTACACAGATACGCAGTATTTT	many	TRBJ2-3	TRBV14	NA
CSARGGVNTEAFF	TGCAGTGCTAGAGGAGGGGTGAACACTGAAGCTTTCTTT	medium-sized	TRBJ1-1	TRBV20-1	NA
CASGSRLGEADTQYF	TGTGCCAGCGGCTCCCGGCTTGGGGAGGCAGATACGCAGTACTTT	once	TRBJ2-3	TRBV7-6	NA
CASSEVVSSYEQYF	TGTGCCAGCAGTGAAGTGGTATCCTCCTACGAGCAGTACTTC	many	TRBJ2-7	TRBV2	NA
CASSQGRSNQPQHF	TGTGCCAGCAGCCAAGGTCGAAGCAATCAGCCCCAGCATTTT	many	TRBJ1-5	TRBV3-1	NA
CASSPGTDAEKLFF	TGTGCCAGCTCACCCGGGACTGATGCCGAAAAACTGTTTTTT	many	TRBJ1-4	TRBV18	NA
CASSSPTGAGTYEQYF	TGTGCCAGTAGTAGCCCTACAGGGGCGGGGACCTACGAGCAGTACTTC	many	TRBJ2-7	TRBV19	NA
CASSTLVSANTGELFF	TGTGCCAGCAGTACACTCGTAAGCGCGAACACCGGGGAGCTGTTTTTT	many	TRBJ2-2	TRBV27	NA
CATGDSTSPLHF	TGTGCCACCGGGGACTCGACTTCACCCCTCCACTTT	many	TRBJ1-6	TRBV10-3	NA
CASSQREGTDTQYF	TGTGCCAGCAGTCAGCGGGAGGGGACAGATACGCAGTATTTT	many	TRBJ2-3	TRBV12-3/TRBV12-4	TRBD2
CSASPPGGQTNEQFF	TGCAGTGCTAGCCCCCCAGGGGGCCAAACCAATGAGCAGTTCTTC	medium-sized	TRBJ2-1	TRBV20-1	TRBD1